Presented here are 4 T cell receptor beta chains from one specimen sequenced in a study of beta chain features in type 1 diabetes. What was sequenced were expressed TCRB transcripts, since all of the isolated RNA had been reverse transcribed. TCRdb keeps only in-frame clones here, not all; method: immunoSEQ multiplex PCR. The sample has about 740,000 clones, roughly 12% seen once. Which antigens these TCRs recognize remains unknown. Study-level results: In every one of the four CD4+ subsets, TCRB CDR3s were moderately but significantly shorter in Type 1 diabetes patients.

Sequencing was carried out using naive CD4+ T cells from blood. The receptors come from a man between 18 and 35 years old with type 1 diabetes.

This chain connects TRBV25-1 to TRBJ2-7, with D possibly matching TRBD2 (5 bases). V was trimmed by 10 bases and J by 4 bases, leaving 17 bases between them. CDR1 and CDR2 (germline): MGHDK, SYGVNS. The CDR3 length is 13 residues. The CDR3 spells CATRGEPLYEQYF. Written as DNA, the CDR3 is TGTGCCACCCGGGGAGAGCCTCTTTACGAGCAGTACTTC.

This clone was seen a handful of times. This sample includes further DNA sequences coding for the same CDR3. The rearrangement uses TRBV4-1 and TRBJ1-2; weak D call: TRBD1 (5 bases). The CDR3 is made up of 14 amino acids. V gave up 0 bases and J gave up 5 bases, with 10 bases separating them. Per the germline V gene, CDR1 is MGHRA and CDR2 is YSYEKL. In DNA, the CDR3 is TGCGCCAGCAGCCAAGACCCGGGGACTTATGGCTACACCTTC. As protein: CASSQDPGTYGYTF.

The gene calls are TRBV4-1 and TRBJ1-3, with D hard to call. From germline, CDR1 is MGHRA and CDR2 YSYEKL. The CDR3 covers 17 residues. With 0 bases removed from V and 3 bases from J, the gap between germline ends came to 15 bases. The CDR3 sequence: CASSQDEFLNLGNTIYF. The CDR3 DNA reads TGCGCCAGCAGCCAAGACGAGTTCCTAAACCTTGGAAACACCATATATTTT.

There are a few counts of this clone. J is TRBJ2-3 and V is TRBV10-3; D unclear. The CDR3 is made up of 15 amino acids. Trimming cost V 0 bases and J 6 bases, with 13 bases left between them. From germline, CDR1 is ENHRY and CDR2 SYGVKD. The CDR3 region has the DNA TGTGCCATCAGTGAGTCTCGGCTAGTATCGGATACGCAGTATTTT. Amino acid sequence: CAISESRLVSDTQYF.